The clone carrying this T cell receptor (beta chain) showed up just once. The data derive from a study of blood T cell repertoires in COVID-19. Methods used by the authors: It was from reference gene primer amplification that nucleated cell counts were estimated. The protocol was immunoSEQ multiplex PCR, while the TCRdb copy is restricted to in-frame clones and leaves out a portion. The V and J calls and the clone size are those of that table, but D and trimming were determined from the DNA. The sample gives 180,000 or so clones, roughly 86% of which show up once; more than 7.5% is in the top ten. The J segment lost 5 bases and the V segment lost 3 bases, leaving 4 bases of the junction unmatched. Looked up from germline, CDR1 is SGHNT and CDR2 is YYREEE (reference sequence). The CDR3 has 15 residues.

This rearrangement joins TRBV5-4 to TRBJ2-7, with 14 nucleotides matching TRBD2. The sequenced sample was PBMCs or T cells enriched from blood (not recorded which). This clonotype was sampled from a woman aged 25 to 39 who had recovered from COVID-19. DNA of the CDR3: TGTGCCAGCAGCTCCGGGACTAGCGGGAGAAACGAGCAGTACTTC. Translated, it gives CASSSGTSGRNEQYF. The whole variable domain, remainder taken from reference TRBV5-4 and TRBJ2-7, is ETGVTQSPTHLIKTRGQQVTLRCSSQSGHNTVSWYQQALGQGPQFIFQYYREEENGRGNFPPRFSGLQFPNYSSELNVNALELDDSALYLCASSSGTSGRNEQYFGPGTRLTVT.